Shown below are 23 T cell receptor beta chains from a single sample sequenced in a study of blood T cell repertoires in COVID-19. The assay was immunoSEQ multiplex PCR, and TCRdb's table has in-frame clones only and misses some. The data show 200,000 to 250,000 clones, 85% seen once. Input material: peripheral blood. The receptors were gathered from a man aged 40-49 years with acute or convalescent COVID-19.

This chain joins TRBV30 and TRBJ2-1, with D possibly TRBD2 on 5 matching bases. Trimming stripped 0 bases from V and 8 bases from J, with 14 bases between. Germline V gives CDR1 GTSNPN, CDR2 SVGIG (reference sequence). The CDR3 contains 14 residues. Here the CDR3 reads CAWSVRRGLDEQFF. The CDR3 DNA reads TGTGCCTGGAGTGTACGTCGAGGGTTGGATGAGCAGTTCTTC.

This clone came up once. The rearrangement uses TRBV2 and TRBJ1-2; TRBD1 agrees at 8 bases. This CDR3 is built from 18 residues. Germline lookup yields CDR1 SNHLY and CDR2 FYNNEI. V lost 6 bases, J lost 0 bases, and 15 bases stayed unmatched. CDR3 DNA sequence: TGTGCCAGCAGCGAGACAGGGGCAAGCCCTCGTACTAACTATGGCTACACCTTC. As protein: CASSETGASPRTNYGYTF.

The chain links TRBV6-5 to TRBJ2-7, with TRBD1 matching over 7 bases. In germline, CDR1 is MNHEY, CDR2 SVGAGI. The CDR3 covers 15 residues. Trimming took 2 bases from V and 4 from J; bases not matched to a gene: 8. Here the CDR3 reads CASSYTRDSGYEQYF. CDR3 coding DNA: TGTGCCAGCAGTTACACTAGGGACAGTGGTTACGAGCAGTACTTC.

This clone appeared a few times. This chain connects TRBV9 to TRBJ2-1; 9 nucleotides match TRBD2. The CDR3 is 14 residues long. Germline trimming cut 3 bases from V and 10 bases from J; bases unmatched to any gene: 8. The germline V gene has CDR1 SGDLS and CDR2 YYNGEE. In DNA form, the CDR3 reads TGTGCCAGCAGCGCCCTCGGGACTAGCAGCGAGCAGTTCTTC. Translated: CASSALGTSSEQFF.

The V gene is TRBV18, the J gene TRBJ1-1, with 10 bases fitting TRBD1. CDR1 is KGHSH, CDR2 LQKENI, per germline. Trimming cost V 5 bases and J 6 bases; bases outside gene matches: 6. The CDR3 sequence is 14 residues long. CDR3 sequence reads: CASSSGDRGPEAFF. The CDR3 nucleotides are TGTGCCAGCTCATCCGGGGACAGGGGTCCTGAAGCTTTCTTT.

The DNA of the CDR3 is TGCGCCAGCAGCGCCGGGACAGGGGGCGCCGGGGGTAATTCACCCCTCCACTTT. It specifies CASSAGTGGAGGNSPLHF. The chain couples TRBV5-1 to TRBJ1-6; 12 positions agree with TRBD1. Germline V gives CDR1 SGHRS, CDR2 YFSETQ. The CDR3 is made up of 18 amino acids. The V and J ends lost 4 bases and 6 bases, in that order; junction bases with no gene match: 11.

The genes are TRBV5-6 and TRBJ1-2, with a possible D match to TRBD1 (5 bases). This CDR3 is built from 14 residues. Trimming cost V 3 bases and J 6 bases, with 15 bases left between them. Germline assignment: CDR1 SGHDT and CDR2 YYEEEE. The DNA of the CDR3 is TGTGCCAGCAGCTACGGGGGAGGTGGGGATGGCTACACCTTC. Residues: CASSYGGGGDGYTF.

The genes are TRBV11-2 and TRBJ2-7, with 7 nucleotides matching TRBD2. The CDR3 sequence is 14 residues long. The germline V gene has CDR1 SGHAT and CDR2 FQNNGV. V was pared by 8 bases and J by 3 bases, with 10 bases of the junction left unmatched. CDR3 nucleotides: TGTGCCAGCGCTAGCGACGGGGGGAACTACGAGCAGTACTTC. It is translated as CASASDGGNYEQYF.

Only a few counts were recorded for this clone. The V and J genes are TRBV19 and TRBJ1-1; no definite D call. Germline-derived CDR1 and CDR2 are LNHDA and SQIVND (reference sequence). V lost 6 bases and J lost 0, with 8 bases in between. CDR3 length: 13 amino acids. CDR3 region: CASRRLMNTEAFF. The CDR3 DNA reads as TGTGCCAGTAGGCGCCTTATGAACACTGAAGCTTTCTTT. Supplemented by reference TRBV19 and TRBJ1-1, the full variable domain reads DGGITQSPKYLFRKEGQNVTLSCEQNLNHDAMYWYRQDPGQGLRLIYYSQIVNDFQKGDIAEGYSVSREKKESFPLTVTSAQKNPTAFYLCASRRLMNTEAFFGQGTRLTVV.

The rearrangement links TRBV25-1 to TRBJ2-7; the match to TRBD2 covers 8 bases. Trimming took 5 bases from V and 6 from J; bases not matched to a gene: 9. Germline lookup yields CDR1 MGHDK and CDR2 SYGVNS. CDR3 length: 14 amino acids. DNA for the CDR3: TGTGCCAGCAGTCCGGCGGGGGGCGCGGGCGAGCAGTACTTC. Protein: CASSPAGGAGEQYF.

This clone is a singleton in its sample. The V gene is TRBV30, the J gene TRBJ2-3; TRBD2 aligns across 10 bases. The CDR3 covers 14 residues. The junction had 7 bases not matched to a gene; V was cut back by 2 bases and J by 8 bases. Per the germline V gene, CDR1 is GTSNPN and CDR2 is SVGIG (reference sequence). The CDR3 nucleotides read TGTGCCTGGAGTATTAGCGGGGGGTTTATTACGCAGTATTTT. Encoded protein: CAWSISGGFITQYF.

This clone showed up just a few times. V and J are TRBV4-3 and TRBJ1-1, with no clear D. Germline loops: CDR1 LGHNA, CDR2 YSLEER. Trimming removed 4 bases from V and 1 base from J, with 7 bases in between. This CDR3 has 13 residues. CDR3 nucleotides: TGCGCCAGCAGCCGAACAGAGAACACTGAAGCTTTCTTT. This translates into CASSRTENTEAFF.

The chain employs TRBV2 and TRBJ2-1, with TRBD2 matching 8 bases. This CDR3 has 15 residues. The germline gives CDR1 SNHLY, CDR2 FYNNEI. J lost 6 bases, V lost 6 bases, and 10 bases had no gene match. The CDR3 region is CASSAPGGLFNEQFF. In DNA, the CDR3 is TGTGCCAGCAGCGCCCCGGGGGGGCTGTTCAATGAGCAGTTCTTC.

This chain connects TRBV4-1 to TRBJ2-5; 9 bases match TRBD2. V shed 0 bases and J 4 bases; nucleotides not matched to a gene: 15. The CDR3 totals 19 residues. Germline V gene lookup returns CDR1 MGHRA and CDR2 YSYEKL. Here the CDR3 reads CASSQENERGAPRSETQYF. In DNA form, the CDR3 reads TGCGCCAGCAGCCAAGAAAATGAGCGGGGGGCTCCTCGTTCAGAGACCCAGTACTTC.

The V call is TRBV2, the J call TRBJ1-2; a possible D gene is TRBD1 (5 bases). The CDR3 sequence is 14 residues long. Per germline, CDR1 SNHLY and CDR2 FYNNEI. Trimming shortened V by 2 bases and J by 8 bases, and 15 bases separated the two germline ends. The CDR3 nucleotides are TGTGCCAGCAGTGAACCGGGCAGGGCTTGGGGCTACACCTTC. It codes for CASSEPGRAWGYTF.

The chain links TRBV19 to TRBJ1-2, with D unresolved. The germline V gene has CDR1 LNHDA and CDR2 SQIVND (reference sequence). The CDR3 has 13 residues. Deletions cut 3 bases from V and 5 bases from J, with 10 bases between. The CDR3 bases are TGTGCCAGTAGTATTCAAAGCATGTATGGCTACACCTTC. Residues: CASSIQSMYGYTF.

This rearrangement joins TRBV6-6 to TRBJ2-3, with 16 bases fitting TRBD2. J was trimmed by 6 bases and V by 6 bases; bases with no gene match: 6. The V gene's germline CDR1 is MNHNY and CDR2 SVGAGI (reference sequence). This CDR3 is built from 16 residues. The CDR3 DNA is TGTGCCAGCAGCGGGACTAGCGGGGGGGCCGGGGATACGCAGTATTTT. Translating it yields CASSGTSGGAGDTQYF.

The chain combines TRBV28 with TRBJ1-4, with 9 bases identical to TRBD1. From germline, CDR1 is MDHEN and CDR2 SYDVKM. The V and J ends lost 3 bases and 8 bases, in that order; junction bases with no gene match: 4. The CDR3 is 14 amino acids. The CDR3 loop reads CASSLGQGREKLFF. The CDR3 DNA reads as TGTGCCAGCAGTTTGGGACAGGGACGCGAAAAACTGTTTTTT.

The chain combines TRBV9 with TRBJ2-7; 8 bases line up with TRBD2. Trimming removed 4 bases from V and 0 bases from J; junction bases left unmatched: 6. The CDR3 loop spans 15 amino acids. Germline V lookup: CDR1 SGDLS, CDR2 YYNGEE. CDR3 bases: TGTGCCAGCAGCCCAAGTAGCGGGGACTCCTACGAGCAGTACTTC. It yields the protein CASSPSSGDSYEQYF.

In DNA, the CDR3 is TGTGCCAGCTCTCGACCGAAGGACAGTTATGGCTACACCTTC. Amino acids: CASSRPKDSYGYTF. The chain couples TRBV2 to TRBJ1-2, with D possibly being TRBD1 (6 bases). This CDR3 is built from 14 residues. The germline CDR1 and CDR2 sequences are SNHLY and FYNNEI. Deletions cut 8 bases from V and 5 bases from J, with 18 bases between. The whole variable domain, filled in from reference TRBV2 and TRBJ1-2, reads EPEVTQTPSHQVTQMGQEVILRCVPISNHLYFYWYRQILGQKVEFLVSFYNNEISEKSEIFDDQFSVERPDGSNFTLKIRSTKLEDSAMYFCASSRPKDSYGYTFGSGTRLTVV.

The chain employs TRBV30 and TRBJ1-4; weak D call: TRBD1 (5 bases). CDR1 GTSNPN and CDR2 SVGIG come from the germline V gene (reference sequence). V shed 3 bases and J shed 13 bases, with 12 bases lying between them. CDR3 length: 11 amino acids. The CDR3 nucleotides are TGTGCCTGGAGCGCGGAAAGGGGACTGTTTTTT. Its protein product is CAWSAERGLFF. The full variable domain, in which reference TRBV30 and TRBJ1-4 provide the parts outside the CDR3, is SQTIHQWPATLVQPVGSPLSLECTVEGTSNPNLYWYRQAAGRGLQLLFYSVGIGQISSEVPQNLSASRPQDRQFILSSKKLLLSDSGFYLCAWSAERGLFFGSGTQLSVL.

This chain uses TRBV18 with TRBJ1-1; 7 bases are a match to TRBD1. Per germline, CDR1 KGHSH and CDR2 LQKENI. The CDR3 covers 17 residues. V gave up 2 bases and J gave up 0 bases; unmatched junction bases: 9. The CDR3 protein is CASSPRGATGVNTEAFF. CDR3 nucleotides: TGTGCCAGCTCACCAAGGGGGGCCACAGGGGTGAACACTGAAGCTTTCTTT.

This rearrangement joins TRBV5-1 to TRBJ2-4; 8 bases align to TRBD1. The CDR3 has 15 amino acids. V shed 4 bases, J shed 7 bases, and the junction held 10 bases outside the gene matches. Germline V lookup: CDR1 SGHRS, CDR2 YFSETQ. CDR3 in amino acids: CASSLTQGAGNIQYF. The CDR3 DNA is TGCGCCAGCAGCCTGACGCAGGGGGCAGGGAACATTCAGTACTTC.